The rows below give T cell receptor beta chains drawn from one sample of a study of T cell responses to AZD1222 COVID-19 vaccine. The protocol was immunoSEQ multiplex PCR, while the TCRdb copy is restricted to in-frame clones and leaves out a portion. The table records about 170,000 clones, around 90% of them present only once. The sample in question was peripheral blood, obtained on day 0 of AZD1222 vaccination. These receptors were collected from an adult in good health. Both conserved end residues are part of each CDR3. The order of the fields is J gene, V gene, clone size, D gene, CDR3 DNA, CDR3 protein. D genes are given only for firm matches. Clone size is shown for a subset of rows, as once, few, many or a class of expanded clone.

TRBJ1-1 | TRBV28 | . | . | TGTGCCAGCAGTTCCCCGAATATGGAGGGGATCGAAGCTTTCTTT | CASSSPNMEGIEAFF
TRBJ1-2 | TRBV28 | . | . | TGTGCCAGCAAACCCGGGAATCTAGATGGCTACACCTTC | CASKPGNLDGYTF
TRBJ1-6 | TRBV30 | . | TRBD1 | TGTGCCTGGAGTGTACTAGGGGGCGCCTATTCACCCCTCCACTTT | CAWSVLGGAYSPLHF
TRBJ2-2 | TRBV30 | . | TRBD2 | TGTGCCTGGAGTGAGGGACTAGCGGGAGCCGTCGGGGAGCTGTTTTTT | CAWSEGLAGAVGELFF
TRBJ2-3 | TRBV20-1 | . | TRBD1 | TGCAGTGCTAGTCCGACAGGGTACTATACGCAGTATTTT | CSASPTGYYTQYF
TRBJ2-5 | TRBV6-5 | . | TRBD1 | TGTGCCAGCAGTCCGGGACAGGGTCTTACCCAGTACTTC | CASSPGQGLTQYF
TRBJ1-3 | TRBV9 | . | . | TGTGCCAGCAGCGACACAGGGTCAGGAAACACCATATATTTT | CASSDTGSGNTIYF
TRBJ1-1 | TRBV11-2 | . | TRBD1 | TGTGCCAGCAGCTGGACAGGGACTGTGGGCACTGAAGCTTTCTTT | CASSWTGTVGTEAFF
TRBJ1-1 | TRBV9 | . | . | TGTGCCAGCAGCCCCCCGAATGCTTTGAACACTGAAGCTTTCTTT | CASSPPNALNTEAFF
TRBJ2-3 | TRBV19 | . | . | TGTGCCAGTAGTACCTATGGGGGCGGAGATACGCAGTATTTT | CASSTYGGGDTQYF
TRBJ1-6 | TRBV27 | . | . | TGTGCCAGCAGTTTCTATGGGAATAGGGATTCACCCCTCCACTTT | CASSFYGNRDSPLHF
TRBJ1-6 | TRBV14 | . | . | TGTGCCAGCAGCCAAGATATAAAAAGCTCCTATAATTCACCCCTCCACTTT | CASSQDIKSSYNSPLHF
TRBJ1-5 | TRBV2 | . | . | TGTGCCAGCAGTGGGGGGGGCTTGGGTCAGCCCCAGCATTTT | CASSGGGLGQPQHF
TRBJ1-3 | TRBV3-1/TRBV3-2 | . | . | TGTGCCAGCAGCCGAGGGGGTGGAAACACCATATATTTT | CASSRGGGNTIYF
TRBJ2-3 | TRBV5-1 | once | TRBD2 | TGCGCCAGCAGCTTCACGGGACTACAGACAGATACGCAGTATTTT | CASSFTGLQTDTQYF
TRBJ1-1 | TRBV5-1 | . | TRBD1 | TGCGCCAGCAGCCCCGGGACAGGGGCTGTGAACACTGAAGCTTTCTTT | CASSPGTGAVNTEAFF
TRBJ2-5 | TRBV11-2 | . | . | TGTGCCAGCAGCTTAGGCACAGGGAATGGGGAGACCCAGTACTTC | CASSLGTGNGETQYF
TRBJ1-1 | TRBV28 | . | . | TGTGCCAGCAGTTTAAACCTTGCGTACACTGAAGCTTTCTTT | CASSLNLAYTEAFF
TRBJ1-2 | TRBV28 | . | . | TGTGCCAGCAATCTACCCGGGTCACAGGGAACTGGTGGCTACACCTTC | CASNLPGSQGTGGYTF
TRBJ2-1 | TRBV28 | . | . | TGTGCCAGCAGTCCAGGGTTGGGTGAGCAGTTCTTC | CASSPGLGEQFF
TRBJ2-7 | TRBV9 | . | . | TGTGCCAGCAGCGTATCCGGCCAGGGGATTCGGGAGCAGTACTTC | CASSVSGQGIREQYF
TRBJ1-2 | TRBV6-6 | . | . | TGTGCCAGCAGTTACTCGAGACAGGCATCACCTGAAGGCTACACCTTC | CASSYSRQASPEGYTF
TRBJ1-5 | TRBV15 | once | . | TGTGCCACCAGCAGACCGCGAGTTGGGGTGGACGGCAATCAGCCCCAGCATTTT | CATSRPRVGVDGNQPQHF
TRBJ2-1 | TRBV14 | . | . | TGTGCCAGCAGCCAAGATCTTACAGATGAGCAGTTCTTC | CASSQDLTDEQFF
TRBJ1-4 | TRBV28 | few | . | TGTGCCAGCAGTTTGGGAAGGGATGAAAAACTGTTTTTT | CASSLGRDEKLFF
TRBJ1-1 | TRBV7-8 | once | . | TGTGCCAGCAGCCCCCCTCGGGGAGAGCGTGCTTTCTTT | CASSPPRGERAFF
TRBJ2-1 | TRBV29-1 | . | TRBD1 | TGCAGCGTTGAATTGGGCGACAGGGAGTACAATGAGCAGTTCTTC | CSVELGDREYNEQFF
TRBJ2-3 | TRBV5-1 | . | TRBD2 | TGCGCCAGCAGCCCGGGGGGATTGGGAGATACGCAGTATTTT | CASSPGGLGDTQYF
TRBJ1-2 | TRBV4-2 | . | TRBD1 | TGTGCCAGCAGCCCACCGGGACAGGGTAACTATGGCTACACCTTC | CASSPPGQGNYGYTF
TRBJ1-2 | TRBV28 | . | . | TGTGCCAGCAGCCAGGGACTTCTCTATGGCTACACCTTC | CASSQGLLYGYTF
TRBJ1-1 | TRBV15 | . | . | TGTGCCACCAGCAGATTACAGGGAAACACTGAAGCTTTCTTT | CATSRLQGNTEAFF
TRBJ2-5 | TRBV11-2 | few | . | TGTGCCAGCAGCTTAATGCTAGCAGAGACCCAGTACTTC | CASSLMLAETQYF
TRBJ1-5 | TRBV2 | . | . | TGTGCCAGCAGTGAACGAGGGGGAGGGTTTCAGCCCCAGCATTTT | CASSERGGGFQPQHF
TRBJ2-4 | TRBV5-1 | . | TRBD2 | TGCGCCAGCAGCTTGGCCTCTTTTTCGGCATCGCTGGCGGGAGGGGACATTCAGTACTTC | CASSLASFSASLAGGDIQYF
TRBJ1-3 | TRBV12-3/TRBV12-4 | . | . | TGTGCCAGCAGTTTAGAATCCTACACCATATATTTT | CASSLESYTIYF
TRBJ2-1 | TRBV3-1/TRBV3-2 | few | TRBD2 | TGTGCCAGCAGCCAAGAATTGCCCAGCGGGGTAGACAATGAGCAGTTCTTC | CASSQELPSGVDNEQFF
TRBJ1-1 | TRBV11-2 | . | . | TGTGCCAGCAGCTTAGTGGGCGGGGGGAACACTGAAGCTTTCTTT | CASSLVGGGNTEAFF
TRBJ2-3 | TRBV5-1 | few | . | TGCGCCAGCAGCTTGGAAATCGCAGATACGCAGTATTTT | CASSLEIADTQYF
TRBJ1-1 | TRBV25-1 | . | . | TGTGCCAGCAGTGATCGATCTACAGGGAACACTGAAGCTTTCTTT | CASSDRSTGNTEAFF
TRBJ2-3 | TRBV7-3 | once | . | TGTGCCAGCAGCTTAATGGGGGCCTTCACAGATACGCAGTATTTT | CASSLMGAFTDTQYF